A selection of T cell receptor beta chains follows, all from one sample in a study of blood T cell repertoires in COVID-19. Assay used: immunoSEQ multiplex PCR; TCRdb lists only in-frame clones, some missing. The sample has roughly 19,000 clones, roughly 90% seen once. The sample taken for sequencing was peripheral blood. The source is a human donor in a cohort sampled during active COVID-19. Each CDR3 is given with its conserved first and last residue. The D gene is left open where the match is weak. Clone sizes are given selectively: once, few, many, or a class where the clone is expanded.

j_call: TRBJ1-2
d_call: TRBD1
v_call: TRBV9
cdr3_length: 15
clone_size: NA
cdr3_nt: TGTGCCAGCAGCGTAGTCCAGACAGGGGCGGATGGCTACACCTTC
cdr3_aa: CASSVVQTGADGYTF

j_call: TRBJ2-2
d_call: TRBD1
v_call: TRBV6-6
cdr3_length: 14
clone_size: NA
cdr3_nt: TGTGCCAGCAGTTGGACAGGGCCCACCGGGGAGCTGTTTTTT
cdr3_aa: CASSWTGPTGELFF

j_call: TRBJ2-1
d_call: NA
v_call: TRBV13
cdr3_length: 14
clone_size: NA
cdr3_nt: TGTGCCAGCAGCCCTCGGGGAGCCCTCAATGAGCAGTTCTTC
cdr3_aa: CASSPRGALNEQFF

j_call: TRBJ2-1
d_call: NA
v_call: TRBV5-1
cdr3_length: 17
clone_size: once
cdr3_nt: TGCGCCAGCAGCTCAAGAGATCCGGGACTCGGCAACCGGGAGCAGTTCTTC
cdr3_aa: CASSSRDPGLGNREQFF

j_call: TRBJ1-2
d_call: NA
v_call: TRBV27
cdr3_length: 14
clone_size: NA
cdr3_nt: TGTGCCAGCAGTTTAGGTTCAGGGGAATTTGGCTACACCTTC
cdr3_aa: CASSLGSGEFGYTF

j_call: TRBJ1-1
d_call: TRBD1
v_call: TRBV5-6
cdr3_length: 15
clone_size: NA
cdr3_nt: TGTGCCAGCAGCTTGTTAGGACAGGGGAACACTGAAGCTTTCTTT
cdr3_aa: CASSLLGQGNTEAFF

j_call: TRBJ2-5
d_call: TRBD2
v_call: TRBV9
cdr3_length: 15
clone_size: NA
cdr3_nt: TGTGCCAGCAGCCGGACTAGCGGGGTTCAAGAGACCCAGTACTTC
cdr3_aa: CASSRTSGVQETQYF

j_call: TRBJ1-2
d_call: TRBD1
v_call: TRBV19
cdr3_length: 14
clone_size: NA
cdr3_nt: TGTGCCAGTAGCAGGGACAGGGGGAACTATGGCTACACCTTC
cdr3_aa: CASSRDRGNYGYTF

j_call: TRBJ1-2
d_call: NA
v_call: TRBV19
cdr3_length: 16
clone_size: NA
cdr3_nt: TGTGCCAGCTCGTTCAGACATCCTACTCCCGTCTATGGCTACACCTTC
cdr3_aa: CASSFRHPTPVYGYTF

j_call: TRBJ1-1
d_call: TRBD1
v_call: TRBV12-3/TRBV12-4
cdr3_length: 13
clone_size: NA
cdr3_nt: TGTGCCAGCCTATATACACAGGGGACTGAAGCTTTCTTT
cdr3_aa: CASLYTQGTEAFF

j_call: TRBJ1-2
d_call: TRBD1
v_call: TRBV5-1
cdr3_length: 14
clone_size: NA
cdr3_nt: TGCGCCAGCAGCTCCGGGACAGGAGTCTATGGCTACACCTTC
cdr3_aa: CASSSGTGVYGYTF

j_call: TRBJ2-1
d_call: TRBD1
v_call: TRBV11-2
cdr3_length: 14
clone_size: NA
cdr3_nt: TGTGCCAGCAGCCCAAGGGACAGGTCTAATGAGCAGTTCTTC
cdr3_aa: CASSPRDRSNEQFF

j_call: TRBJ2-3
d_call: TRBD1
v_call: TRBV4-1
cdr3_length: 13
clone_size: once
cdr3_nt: TGCGCCAGCAGCCTGACAGGGAAAGATACGCAGTATTTT
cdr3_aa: CASSLTGKDTQYF

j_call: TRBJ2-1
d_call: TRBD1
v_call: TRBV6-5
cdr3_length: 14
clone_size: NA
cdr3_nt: TGTGCCAGTTCTGGACAGGTCTCCTACAATGAGCAGTTCTTC
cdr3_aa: CASSGQVSYNEQFF

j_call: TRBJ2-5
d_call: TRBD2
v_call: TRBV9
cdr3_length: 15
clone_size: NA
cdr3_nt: TGTGCCAGCAGCGTAGAGCGGGGGGCGCAAGAGACCCAGTACTTC
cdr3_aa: CASSVERGAQETQYF

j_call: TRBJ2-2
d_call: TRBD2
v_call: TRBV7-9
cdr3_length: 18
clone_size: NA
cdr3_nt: TGTGCCAGCAGCTTTTATCTCGCGGGGGGGGCGAACACCGGGGAGCTGTTTTTT
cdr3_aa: CASSFYLAGGANTGELFF

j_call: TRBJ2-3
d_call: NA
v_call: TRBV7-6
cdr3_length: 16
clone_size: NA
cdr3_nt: TGTGCCAGCAGCTTAGCGGAGCAATTTAGCACAGATACGCAGTATTTT
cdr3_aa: CASSLAEQFSTDTQYF

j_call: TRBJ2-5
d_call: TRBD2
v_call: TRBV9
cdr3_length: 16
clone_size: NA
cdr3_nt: TGTGCCAGCAGCGACCCAGCGGGGGCTGCGGTGGAGACCCAGTACTTC
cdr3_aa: CASSDPAGAAVETQYF

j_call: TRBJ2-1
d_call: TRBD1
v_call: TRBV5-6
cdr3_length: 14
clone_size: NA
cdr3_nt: TGTGCCAGCAGTCGGACAGGGTTTGGCAATGAGCAGTTCTTC
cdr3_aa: CASSRTGFGNEQFF

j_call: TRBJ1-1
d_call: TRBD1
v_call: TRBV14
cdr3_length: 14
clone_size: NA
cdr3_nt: TGTGCCAGCAGGGGACAGCAATCGAACACTGAAGCTTTCTTT
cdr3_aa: CASRGQQSNTEAFF

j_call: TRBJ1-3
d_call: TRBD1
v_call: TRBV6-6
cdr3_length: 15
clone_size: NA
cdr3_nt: TGTGCCAGCAGACAGGACAGGAACGAAGGGAACACCATATATTTT
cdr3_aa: CASRQDRNEGNTIYF

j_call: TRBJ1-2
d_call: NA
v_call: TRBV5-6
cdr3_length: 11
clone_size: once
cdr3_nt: TGTGCCAGCAGCTTGTTGTATTCCTACACCTTC
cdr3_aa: CASSLLYSYTF